What follows are 21 T cell receptor beta chains derived from one specimen sequenced in a study of blood T cells in healthy people across ages. Together with a sample-barcoded 5' primer, a J-beta primer mix was included in a second PCR lasting about 7 to 11 cycles. MiXCR was run by TCRdb on the 5' RACE reads, yielding one entry per CDR3 protein. The table includes hundreds of thousands of distinct CDR3 sequences, around 25% detected once. The sample also formed part of further work on T cells of mothers and their children.

What was sequenced was blood. The source of these receptors is a boy aged 10-17 years in good health.

This clonotype was detected a few times. This chain uses TRBV19 with TRBJ1-2, with D tentatively TRBD1 (5 bases). Germline V lookup: CDR1 LNHDA, CDR2 SQIVND (reference sequence). Between the trimmed V and J ends, which lost 1 base and 3 bases, there was a span of 12 bases. This CDR3 comprises 15 residues. DNA of the CDR3: TGTGCCAGTAGTATAGTAAGGGACCTCGACTATGGCTACACCTTC. It specifies CASSIVRDLDYGYTF.

CDR3 amino acids: CASSASGQATTQETQYF. In DNA form, the CDR3 reads TGTGCCAGCAGCGCGAGCGGACAGGCCACCACCCAAGAGACCCAGTACTTC. This chain connects TRBV9 to TRBJ2-5; TRBD1 agrees at 7 bases. The V segment lost 3 bases and the J segment 1 base; nucleotides outside the gene matches: 12. CDR3 length: 17 amino acids. Germline CDR1 is SGDLS and CDR2 is YYNGEE.

In the case of this clonotype: The junction does not match germline at one end; this may be a read error. The rearrangement uses TRBV7-2 and TRBJ2-2, with a tentative D call TRBD2 (6 bases). Germline CDR1 SGHTA, CDR2 FQGNSA. The CDR3 is 16 amino acids. CDR3 amino acids: CASTLTGTQNTGELFF. The CDR3 DNA reads as TGTGCCAGCACCTTAACCGGGACTCAGAACACCGGGGAGCTGTTTTTT.

This clonotype was observed a handful of times. This chain uses TRBV19 with TRBJ2-7, with 9 nucleotides matching TRBD2. V trimming: 5 bases; J trimming: 2 bases; junction bases outside the gene matches: 7. This CDR3 spans 15 amino acids. Germline V gene data show CDR1 as LNHDA and CDR2 as SQIVND (reference sequence). Here the CDR3 reads CASSVLAGLPYEQYF. CDR3 DNA sequence: TGTGCCAGTAGTGTTCTAGCGGGGTTACCCTACGAGCAGTACTTC. Full variable domain (outside the CDR3, taken from reference TRBV19 and TRBJ2-7): DGGITQSPKYLFRKEGQNVTLSCEQNLNHDAMYWYRQDPGQGLRLIYYSQIVNDFQKGDIAEGYSVSREKKESFPLTVTSAQKNPTAFYLCASSVLAGLPYEQYFGPGTRLTVT.

This clonotype showed up just a few times. One end of the junction is discordant with germline, which a read error may explain. V gene TRBV20-1 combines with J gene TRBJ2-5; perhaps TRBD2 as D (5 bases). The CDR3 runs 13 residues. Germline loops: CDR1 DFQATT, CDR2 SNEGSKA (reference sequence). CDR3 region: CSARTTDQETLYF. The CDR3 region has the DNA TGCAGTGCTAGGACTACCGACCAAGAGACCCTGTACTTC.

The chain employs TRBV20-1 and TRBJ2-7; 8 bases line up with TRBD2. V was clipped by 3 bases and J by 2 bases; unmatched bases: 6. Germline V gene lookup returns CDR1 DFQATT and CDR2 SNEGSKA (reference sequence). The CDR3 covers 14 residues. The CDR3 DNA sequence: TGCAGTGCTAGGAGCGGGGGCGGACCCTACGAGCAGTACTTC. Encoded protein: CSARSGGGPYEQYF.

As regards this clonotype: The conserved phenylalanine or tryptophan is not found at the CDR3 terminus, so this likely reflects a read error. This rearrangement joins TRBV24-1 to TRBJ2-3; D unclear. The CDR3 spans 11 residues. Germline V gives CDR1 KGHDR, CDR2 SFDVKD. V was clipped by 6 bases and J by 6 bases, with 6 bases between them. The CDR3 bases are TGTGCCACCAGTTTCCGGGATACGCAGTATCTT. This translates into CATSFRDTQYL.

This clonotype turned up a few times. This chain links TRBV4-3 with TRBJ2-3; 8 positions agree with TRBD2. V was pared by 4 bases and J by 5 bases, with 8 bases of the junction left unmatched. Germline CDR1 and CDR2: LGHNA and YSLEER. The CDR3 is made up of 15 amino acids. Written as DNA, the CDR3 is TGCGCCAGCAGCCCCAGCGGGGGTTCGGGAGATACGCAGTATTTT. This translates into CASSPSGGSGDTQYF.

The chain couples TRBV12-3 or TRBV12-4 to TRBJ2-5; no clear D. The V gene lost 2 bases and the J gene lost 5 bases, with 6 bases spanning the gap. The CDR3 is 12 residues long. The CDR3 is CASSLHVETQYF. The DNA for the CDR3 is TGTGCCAGCAGTTTACACGTTGAGACCCAGTACTTC.

There are a few counts of this clonotype. This chain connects TRBV29-1 to TRBJ2-3; TRBD2 matches 16 bases. The V gene end was trimmed by 4 bases and the J gene end by 3 bases; junction bases not matched to a gene: 4. This CDR3 is 16 amino acids long. CDR1 and CDR2 (germline): SQVTM, ANQGSEA. The CDR3 DNA follows: TGCAGCGTTGGGGGACTAGCGGGGGGGCTGACAGATACGCAGTATTTT. It yields the protein CSVGGLAGGLTDTQYF.

The V call is TRBV20-1, the J call TRBJ1-6, with D tentatively TRBD1 (5 bases). Germline assignment: CDR1 DFQATT and CDR2 SNEGSKA (reference sequence). The CDR3 consists of 15 residues. V was cut by 1 base and J by 5 bases, with 12 bases left in between. Here the CDR3 reads CSARGPGRNNSPLHF. The CDR3 nucleotides read TGCAGTGCTAGAGGCCCGGGACGGAATAATTCACCCCTCCACTTT.

In this sample, this clonotype turned up a few times. This chain's CDR3 is CASSQGVQGIPLHF. DNA of the CDR3: TGCGCCAGCAGCCAAGGTGTACAGGGAATCCCCCTCCACTTT. The V gene is TRBV4-3, the J gene TRBJ1-6; D possibly corresponds to TRBD1 (6 bases). This CDR3 spans 14 amino acids. V was clipped by 1 base and J by 13 bases, with 14 bases between them. Germline values: CDR1 LGHNA, CDR2 YSLEER.

This clonotype was seen only once. The rearrangement uses TRBV3-1 and TRBJ2-6; D is uncertain. Between the trimmed V and J ends, which lost 2 bases and 4 bases, there was a span of 9 bases. This CDR3 region has 15 residues. Germline CDR1 reads LGHDT; CDR2 reads YNNKEL (reference sequence). CDR3 protein: CASSQSGGGANVLTF. The CDR3 nucleotides are TGTGCCAGCAGCCAATCGGGCGGAGGGGCCAACGTCCTGACTTTC. Looking up the rest from reference TRBV3-1 and TRBJ2-6 gives the full variable domain: DTAVSQTPKYLVTQMGNDKSIKCEQNLGHDTMYWYKQDSKKFLKIMFSYNNKELIINETVPNRFSPKSPDKAHLNLHINSLELGDSAVYFCASSQSGGGANVLTFGAGSRLTVL.

This chain uses TRBV10-3 with TRBJ1-1; D gene ambiguous. This CDR3 is built from 11 residues. Germline CDR1 and CDR2: ENHRY and SYGVKD. V dropped 2 bases and J dropped 8 bases, with 6 bases sitting between them. The CDR3, as DNA: TGTGCCATCAGTGAGACGGGGGAAGCTTTCTTT. Protein: CAISETGEAFF.

This clonotype was detected a few times. The chain recombines TRBV4-3 with TRBJ1-4; a possible D gene is TRBD1 (5 bases). The CDR3 is 16 amino acids. With 4 bases removed from V and 3 bases from J, the gap between germline ends came to 15 bases. Germline V gene sequence: CDR1 LGHNA, CDR2 YSLEER. CDR3 sequence: CASSPSGRGPNEKLFF. The DNA of the CDR3 is TGCGCCAGCAGCCCATCCGGAAGGGGCCCTAATGAAAAACTGTTTTTT.

The CDR3 loop is CSYGGLTGELFF. CDR3 DNA sequence: TGCAGCTACGGGGGTTTGACCGGGGAGCTGTTTTTT. V and J are TRBV29-1 and TRBJ2-2; possibly TRBD2 for D (6 bases). The CDR3 is 12 amino acids. V lost 8 bases to trimming and J lost 5 bases, with 12 bases between them. The germline V gene has CDR1 SQVTM and CDR2 ANQGSEA.

This chain links TRBV11-2 with TRBJ2-5, with D possibly being TRBD1 (6 bases). The last part of the DNA fits TRBJ2-1 better; the J call may be wrong. The CDR3 has 15 residues. In germline, CDR1 is SGHAT, CDR2 FQNNGV. CDR3 DNA sequence: TGTGCCAGCAGCTTATCAGGGGATTTCTACAATGAGCAGTTCTTC. Encoded protein: CASSLSGDFYNEQFF.

The rearrangement uses TRBV13 and TRBJ1-6; no clear D. CDR3 length: 13 residues. Trimming left V 2 bases short and J 9 bases short, with 8 bases between. Looked up from germline, CDR1 is PRHDT and CDR2 is FYEKMQ (reference sequence). In nucleotides, the CDR3 is TGTGCCAGCAGCTTATCCCGGGGTTCACCCCTCCACTTT. Encoded protein: CASSLSRGSPLHF.

V is TRBV20-1 and J is TRBJ2-5; weak D call: TRBD2 (7 bases). The tail of the sequence fits TRBJ2-7 better, so the J call may be wrong. Germline V gives CDR1 DFQATT, CDR2 SNEGSKA (reference sequence). CDR3 length: 14 residues. The CDR3 sequence is CSAREGAGHNEQYF. The CDR3 DNA reads TGCAGTGCTAGAGAGGGAGCGGGACACAACGAGCAGTACTTC.

The chain uses TRBV5-6 and TRBJ2-5, with TRBD2 matching 12 bases. Germline assignment: CDR1 SGHDT and CDR2 YYEEEE. The CDR3 runs to 15 residues. The ends lost 4 bases at V and 3 bases at J; junction bases unmatched: 4. CDR3 protein: CASSERLAGEETQYF. The CDR3 DNA sequence: TGTGCCAGCAGCGAGAGACTAGCGGGAGAAGAGACCCAGTACTTC.

The V gene is TRBV20-1, the J gene TRBJ2-2; the match to TRBD2 covers 8 bases. The germline V gene encodes CDR1 DFQATT and CDR2 SNEGSKA (reference sequence). The CDR3 spans 16 residues. With 4 bases clipped from V and 1 base from J, the junction kept 8 bases outside the gene matches. In DNA form, the CDR3 reads TGCAGTGCTACAAACCCTCTAGCGGGGAACACCGGGGAGCTGTTTTTT. Protein sequence: CSATNPLAGNTGELFF.